These T cell receptor beta chains were read from a single sample in a study of cytomegalovirus exposure and HLA in healthy donors. Sequencing was performed with immunoSEQ multiplex PCR; in TCRdb, only in-frame clones are kept and a portion is missing. The sample lists 75,000 to 95,000 clones; around four fifths were seen once. Specimen: PBMCs. The receptors originated from a woman under 30 in good health and CMV-seropositive. Both conserved end residues are part of each CDR3. D genes are given only for firm matches.

v_call: TRBV30
d_call: TRBD2
cdr3_aa: CACPFSGRASYEQFF

v_call: TRBV7-9
d_call: TRBD2
cdr3_aa: CASSSTSDSTDTQYF

v_call: TRBV10-1
d_call: TRBD2
cdr3_aa: CASSKETGLRTDTQYF

v_call: TRBV27
d_call: .
cdr3_aa: CASSLLAGQETQYF

v_call: TRBV2
d_call: TRBD1
cdr3_aa: CASRRGTGADQPQHF

v_call: TRBV6-1
d_call: TRBD2
cdr3_aa: CASSESGGVFYEQFF

v_call: TRBV5-1
d_call: .
cdr3_aa: CASSFPGYTEAFF

v_call: TRBV15
d_call: .
cdr3_aa: CATSSVGPYEQYF

v_call: TRBV2
d_call: .
cdr3_aa: CASRLQGPNEKLFF

v_call: TRBV19
d_call: .
cdr3_aa: CASSKKGVDNEKLFF

v_call: TRBV9
d_call: TRBD2
cdr3_aa: CASSVGLAGNNEQFF

v_call: TRBV6-5
d_call: TRBD2
cdr3_aa: CASVNLAGSTDTQYF

v_call: TRBV5-1
d_call: TRBD2
cdr3_aa: CASSHGLAGQDEQFF

v_call: TRBV4-1
d_call: .
cdr3_aa: CASSQSQANYGYTF

v_call: TRBV5-1
d_call: .
cdr3_aa: CASSPGQGHNQPQHF

v_call: TRBV6-1
d_call: .
cdr3_aa: CASIPGAGSYEQYF

v_call: TRBV7-9
d_call: .
cdr3_aa: CASSLDFTGAYEQYF

v_call: TRBV23-1
d_call: .
cdr3_aa: CASSAALRCGANVLTF

v_call: TRBV18
d_call: .
cdr3_aa: CASSPPGAGPQHF

v_call: TRBV2
d_call: TRBD1
cdr3_aa: CASIIRDRPTDTQYF

v_call: TRBV18
d_call: TRBD2
cdr3_aa: CASSPGLASYEQYF

v_call: TRBV5-1
d_call: .
cdr3_aa: CASSLPFTDTQYF

v_call: TRBV10-3
d_call: TRBD2
cdr3_aa: CAISGTSNEQFF

v_call: TRBV6-5
d_call: .
cdr3_aa: CASSPQNSGTYEQYF

v_call: TRBV28
d_call: TRBD1
cdr3_aa: CASSLPGTGPHEQYF

v_call: TRBV7-9
d_call: TRBD2
cdr3_aa: CASSGGLAENTGELFF

v_call: TRBV5-1
d_call: .
cdr3_aa: CASSYSGQQETQYF

v_call: TRBV27
d_call: TRBD1
cdr3_aa: CASRYGQGGHEQYF

v_call: TRBV5-1
d_call: .
cdr3_aa: CASSFSGAYNEQFF

v_call: TRBV30
d_call: TRBD2
cdr3_aa: CAFYGLAGHTGELFF

v_call: TRBV4-1
d_call: TRBD2
cdr3_aa: CASSQQGGTGANVLTF

v_call: TRBV5-1
d_call: TRBD2
cdr3_aa: CASSLDSSGRRGELFF

v_call: TRBV6-5
d_call: .
cdr3_aa: CATSPTVSGNTIYF

v_call: TRBV4-1
d_call: .
cdr3_aa: CASSQEGGAKSPLHF

v_call: TRBV7-3
d_call: .
cdr3_aa: CASSTSAGYEQYF

v_call: TRBV7-3
d_call: .
cdr3_aa: CASSLGTVETQYF

v_call: TRBV7-9
d_call: .
cdr3_aa: CASSLGWGYTF

v_call: TRBV10-3
d_call: TRBD2
cdr3_aa: CAIRRGTPGLGPYEQYF

v_call: TRBV7-7
d_call: TRBD1
cdr3_aa: CASSRDRAETQYF

v_call: TRBV2
d_call: .
cdr3_aa: CASSREWTSTDTQYF

v_call: TRBV18
d_call: .
cdr3_aa: CASSQQGNQPQHF

v_call: TRBV7-9
d_call: .
cdr3_aa: CASSLREISTEQYF

v_call: TRBV15
d_call: .
cdr3_aa: CATSREWQGGYTF

v_call: TRBV30
d_call: TRBD2
cdr3_aa: CAWRWRTSGRGELFF

v_call: TRBV25-1
d_call: TRBD2
cdr3_aa: CASSEFFGRDTNEQFF

v_call: TRBV18
d_call: TRBD1
cdr3_aa: CASSQGQEFTEAFF

v_call: TRBV29-1
d_call: TRBD1
cdr3_aa: CSVTPGQGARGQTQYF

v_call: TRBV5-1
d_call: .
cdr3_aa: CASSPRAEYAEKLFF

v_call: TRBV6-1
d_call: TRBD2
cdr3_aa: CASRKAGTRFYEQYF